Given below is one T cell receptor (beta chain) in context. No antigen is known for it. Qualities for individual bases were not recorded, and no much larger clone is one base off. These data come from a study of blood T cell repertoires in COVID-19 (dated by TCRdb to about 2020). Broadly, across the study: Samples covering the acute and convalescent phases of COVID-19 were provided by collaborators in the United States, Italy and Spain. The repertoires were made available in a free public database intended to serve as a resource for research on the immune response to SARS-CoV-2. A de-identified subject ID, COVID-19 status, age in years and sex were almost always included in the sample metadata. The material from the prospective study consisted of cDNA or gDNA derived from T cells, B-cell-depleted T cells, or PBMCs. Where available, HLA class I and class II types were taken from metadata supplied by the sample provider and were not determined by assay-based typing. Deeply sampled blood TCRbeta repertoires from subjects exposed to, actively infected with, or recovered from COVID-19 were included in the dataset. Samples came from the ongoing ImmuneRACE study (first 160 participants) plus 1,254 subjects from 6 global collaborators.

Results and caveats for the whole study, not just this receptor: How much clinical and demographic metadata was included differed by source and by participant, and the metadata was provided uncurated.

The germline V gene supplies CDR1 SGHAT and CDR2 FQNNGV. The CDR3, cysteine through phenylalanine, is 13 amino acids long. Only the CDR3 DNA is retained, 39 bases long and in frame from the first base. Trimming costs V 2 bases and J 0 bases, and their ends lie 4 bases apart. TCRbeta CDR3 regions were amplified from genomic DNA by means of the immunoSEQ Assay, a bias-controlled multiplex PCR. As for the original processing: Nucleated cell counts per sample were estimated from amplification of reference gene primers within the assay. Sequence reads were collapsed and filtered to measure the absolute abundance of every unique TCRbeta CDR3 rearrangement. Productive Simpson clonality was computed per sample as the square root of Simpson's diversity index over productive rearrangements. TCRdb carries this immuneACCESS record with in-frame sequences only. Its versions omit some clonotypes, under half of them owing to an unresolved V gene in the studies checked, with the rest unexplained. That table supplies the V and J calls and clone size; D and trimming were determined from the DNA. The sample table shows some 290,000 clones, and roughly nine tenths are seen once. The ten largest clones add up to roughly 3.6% of the sample.

Enrolling through a virtual design, the prospective study's participants ranged in age from roughly 18 to 95 years and lived across 20 to 30 United States geographic areas. In the prospective study, cohorts were assigned on the basis of participant-reported clinical history obtained from a screening survey and a study questionnaire. A participant counted as exposed if, within 2 weeks of entering the study, that participant had been in contact with someone who had a PCR-confirmed or clinician-diagnosed COVID-19 case. Each participant in the prospective study had whole blood, serum and a nasopharyngeal or oropharyngeal swab collected by mobile phlebotomists. Over an approximately 2-month period, participants in the prospective study had the option of providing additional blood draws and questionnaires. Prospective study blood samples were shipped either frozen or at room temperature before DNA extraction.

The V gene is TRBV11-2 and the J gene is TRBJ1-1; there is no confident call for the D gene. Sequenced input: PBMCs or T cells enriched from blood (not recorded which). This clonotype was sampled from a woman aged 30 to 39 who had been exposed to COVID-19. The DNA sequence is given as TGTGCCAGCAGCTTAAGCGTGAACACTGAAGCTTTCTTT. The encoded protein is CASSLSVNTEAFF.